What follows are 28 T cell receptor beta chains derived from one specimen sequenced in a study of post-analysis software for immune sequencing data. Antigens of these TCRs are unknown. TCR beta cDNA libraries included unique molecular identifiers. MiXCR, applied by TCRdb to the PCR reads, yields one record per CDR3 protein. The table has hundreds of thousands of distinct CDR3 sequences, approximately 59% seen once; the top ten hold around 10%. Study-level points and caveats: TRBV5-6, TRBV5-1 and TRBV20-1 belonged to a set of a few TRBV segments that were more frequent in patients than controls.

The specimen sequenced was blood. These receptors all stem from a girl between 2 and 10 years old with multiple sclerosis.

The chain recombines TRBV20-1 with TRBJ2-1, with 10 bases aligning to TRBD2. Trimming removed 3 bases from V and 5 bases from J; junction bases left unmatched: 10. The CDR3 loop spans 16 amino acids. The V gene's germline CDR1 is DFQATT and CDR2 SNEGSKA (reference sequence). The CDR3 protein is CSASRLSGRANNEQFF. As DNA, the CDR3 is TGCAGTGCTAGCCGACTCAGCGGGAGGGCCAACAATGAGCAGTTCTTC.

A few counts support this clonotype. The rearrangement links TRBV29-1 to TRBJ1-1; D unresolved. The CDR3 loop spans 12 amino acids. V was trimmed by 7 bases and J by 4 bases, leaving 13 bases between them. Germline-derived CDR1 and CDR2 are SQVTM and ANQGSEA. The CDR3 nucleotides read TGCAGCGCTACCCAGTGGGCCACTGAAGCTTTCTTT. Protein product: CSATQWATEAFF.

The J gene is TRBJ1-2, the V gene TRBV2; D perhaps matches TRBD1 (5 bases). The CDR3 spans 14 residues. The V end was cut by 4 bases, the J end by 2 bases, with 11 bases between. CDR1 SNHLY and CDR2 FYNNEI come from the germline V gene. CDR3 sequence: CASSGAGMNYGYTF. The CDR3 DNA reads as TGTGCCAGCAGTGGGGCAGGGATGAACTATGGCTACACCTTC. Drawing the rest from reference TRBV2 and TRBJ1-2, the complete variable domain is EPEVTQTPSHQVTQMGQEVILRCVPISNHLYFYWYRQILGQKVEFLVSFYNNEISEKSEIFDDQFSVERPDGSNFTLKIRSTKLEDSAMYFCASSGAGMNYGYTFGSGTRLTVV.

The CDR3 here is CASSLAPGLAGVGALDEQYF. For the CDR3, the DNA is TGTGCCAGCAGCTTAGCCCCGGGACTAGCGGGCGTAGGGGCTTTGGACGAGCAGTACTTC. V gene TRBV7-6 combines with J gene TRBJ2-7; TRBD2 agrees at 12 bases. The V gene end was trimmed by 0 bases and the J gene end by 5 bases; junction bases not matched to a gene: 17. Germline CDR1 reads SGHVS; CDR2 reads FNYEAQ. The CDR3 contains 20 residues. Full variable domain (rest looked up from reference TRBV7-6 and TRBJ2-7): GAGVSQSPRYKVTKRGQDVALRCDPISGHVSLYWYRQALGQGPEFLTYFNYEAQQDKSGLPNDRFSAERPEGSISTLTIQRTEQRDSAMYRCASSLAPGLAGVGALDEQYFGPGTRLTVT.

The V gene is TRBV12-3 or TRBV12-4, the J gene TRBJ2-3; 7 nucleotides line up with TRBD1. Trimming cost V 1 base and J 5 bases; bases outside gene matches: 12. CDR3 length equals 17 residues. DNA of the CDR3: TGTGCCAGCAGTTTAGAGAGGGGGCGGATGGTGGGAGATACGCAGTATTTT. Amino acid sequence: CASSLERGRMVGDTQYF.

This clonotype was recorded a few times. The gene calls are TRBV29-1 and TRBJ2-5; D not resolved. This CDR3 contains 11 residues. V lost 6 bases and J 5 bases, leaving 10 bases between the germline ends. The germline gives CDR1 SQVTM, CDR2 ANQGSEA. CDR3: CSVLGGETQYF. The CDR3 coding sequence is TGCAGCGTCCTGGGTGGGGAGACCCAGTACTTC.

The chain links TRBV6-6 to TRBJ2-1; D not resolved. Germline V CDR1 and CDR2: MNHNY, SVGAGI (reference sequence). V gave up 5 bases and J gave up 5 bases, with 16 bases separating them. This CDR3 comprises 15 residues. The CDR3 coding sequence is TGTGCCAGCAGTATAGAGAGGTCGATCAACAATGAGCAGTTCTTC. As protein: CASSIERSINNEQFF.

The CDR3 nucleotides read TGTGCCAGCAGCTCGCCGGGCAGGGAGGACTATGGCTACACCTTC. It encodes CASSSPGREDYGYTF. The rearrangement uses TRBV7-2 and TRBJ1-2, with a possible D match to TRBD1 (5 bases). V lost 4 bases to trimming and J lost 3 bases, with 15 bases between them. The CDR3 is 15 amino acids. Germline-derived CDR1 and CDR2 are SGHTA and FQGNSA. The whole variable domain, remainder taken from reference TRBV7-2 and TRBJ1-2, is GAGVSQSPSNKVTEKGKDVELRCDPISGHTALYWYRQSLGQGLEFLIYFQGNSAPDKSGLPSDRFSAERTGGSVSTLTIQRTQQEDSAVYLCASSSPGREDYGYTFGSGTRLTVV.

About this clonotype itself: One end of the junction fails to match germline, which may point to a read error. CDR3 nucleotide sequence: TGTGCCGGCAGTCGGACGGGGGGTAATTACAATGAGCAGTTCTTC. Amino acids: CAGSRTGGNYNEQFF. The chain carries TRBV2 and TRBJ2-1; TRBD2 matches 7 bases. Germline CDR1 is SNHLY and CDR2 is FYNNEI. The CDR3 contains 15 residues.

A single count supports this clonotype. The V call is TRBV6-2 or TRBV6-3, the J call TRBJ2-7, with D uncertain. V was pared by 10 bases and J by 3 bases, with 10 bases between. The CDR3 covers 11 residues. Germline V gene lookup returns CDR1 MNHEY and CDR2 SVGEGT. CDR3 DNA: TGTGCCATCAGCCAGGACTACGAGCAGTACTTC. It specifies CAISQDYEQYF.

The CDR3 spells CASSFGGNRAFF. For the CDR3, the DNA is TGTGCCAGCAGTTTTGGAGGGAATCGAGCTTTCTTT. The chain couples TRBV12-3 or TRBV12-4 to TRBJ1-1; D ambiguous. There are 12 residues in the CDR3. V lost 3 bases to trimming and J lost 10 bases, with 12 bases between them.

The chain couples TRBV12-3 or TRBV12-4 to TRBJ2-1; TRBD2 matches 9 bases. With V trimmed by 6 bases and J by 7 bases, 7 bases remained unmatched. The CDR3 covers 14 residues. The CDR3 protein is CASSPELAGNEQFF. The DNA of the CDR3 is TGTGCCAGCAGCCCGGAGCTAGCGGGGAATGAGCAGTTCTTC.

The chain combines TRBV2 with TRBJ2-3, with 9 positions matching TRBD2. Trimming cost V 5 bases and J 2 bases; bases outside gene matches: 26. The CDR3 covers 22 residues. The germline gives CDR1 SNHLY, CDR2 FYNNEI. The CDR3 coding sequence is TGTGCCAGCAGTCTCTCCCTAGCAAGAGCTGGTAGCGGGGGAGCCTCCACAGATACGCAGTATTTT. This sequence encodes CASSLSLARAGSGGASTDTQYF. Based on the CDR3 plus reference TRBV2 and TRBJ2-3, the full variable domain is EPEVTQTPSHQVTQMGQEVILRCVPISNHLYFYWYRQILGQKVEFLVSFYNNEISEKSEIFDDQFSVERPDGSNFTLKIRSTKLEDSAMYFCASSLSLARAGSGGASTDTQYFGPGTRLTVL.

This sequence joins TRBV20-1 and TRBJ2-5; 14 nucleotides align to TRBD2. The length of the CDR3 is 15 residues. V was pared by 2 bases and J by 4 bases, with 3 bases of the junction left unmatched. In germline, CDR1 is DFQATT, CDR2 SNEGSKA (reference sequence). In DNA form, the CDR3 reads TGCAGTGCTAGAACGACTAGCGGGGGGGCAGAGACCCAGTACTTC. Translated, it gives CSARTTSGGAETQYF.

The chain joins TRBV6-4 to TRBJ2-1; D uncertain. The germline V gene has CDR1 MRHNA and CDR2 SNTAGT. The V and J ends lost 4 bases and 5 bases respectively, with 12 bases between them. The CDR3 is 14 amino acids. The CDR3 DNA sequence: TGTGCCAGCAGTGTCGTCCCAGCCCACAATGAGCAGTTCTTC. Amino acid sequence: CASSVVPAHNEQFF.

The chain recombines TRBV12-3 or TRBV12-4 with TRBJ1-2; tentatively, D is TRBD1 (5 bases). The CDR3 is 14 amino acids. Trimming shortened V by 1 base and J by 1 base, and 7 bases separated the two germline ends. The CDR3 is CASSLEGLNYGYTF. As DNA, the CDR3 is TGTGCCAGCAGTTTAGAGGGGCTTAACTATGGCTACACCTTC.

The table lists this clonotype with a few counts. The chain links TRBV5-1 to TRBJ2-5, with D tentatively TRBD1 (5 bases). Germline V gene lookup returns CDR1 SGHRS and CDR2 YFSETQ. V was clipped by 0 bases and J by 6 bases, with 12 bases between them. This CDR3 comprises 14 residues. The CDR3 here is CASSLEAGQKTQYF. CDR3 nucleotides: TGCGCCAGCAGCTTGGAGGCAGGGCAAAAGACCCAGTACTTC. Together with reference TRBV5-1 and TRBJ2-5, the CDR3 gives the full variable domain: KAGVTQTPRYLIKTRGQQVTLSCSPISGHRSVSWYQQTPGQGLQFLFEYFSETQRNKGNFPGRFSGRQFSNSRSEMNVSTLELGDSALYLCASSLEAGQKTQYFGPGTRLLVL.

This sequence joins TRBV28 and TRBJ1-5; D ambiguous. The CDR3 is made up of 14 amino acids. Trimming shortened V by 6 bases and J by 1 base, and 10 bases separated the two germline ends. CDR1 and CDR2 from the germline V gene are MDHEN and SYDVKM. Here the CDR3 DNA reads TGTGCCAGCAGAGGAGGCGCGAGCAATCAGCCCCAGCATTTT. Amino acids: CASRGGASNQPQHF.

This chain uses TRBV20-1 with TRBJ2-1; D gene uncertain. Germline CDR1 is DFQATT and CDR2 is SNEGSKA (reference sequence). The CDR3 contains 17 residues. V lost 6 bases and J lost 0, with 21 bases in between. The CDR3: CSASDGSKPSSYNEQFF. CDR3 in DNA: TGCAGTGCCTCGGACGGGTCGAAACCTAGCTCCTACAATGAGCAGTTCTTC.

This clonotype was observed once. This chain connects TRBV12-3 or TRBV12-4 to TRBJ2-1, with D perhaps matching TRBD2 (5 bases). This CDR3 has 17 amino acids. Between the trimmed V and J ends, which lost 5 bases and 5 bases, there was a span of 22 bases. DNA of the CDR3: TGTGCCAGCAGTCCCCTAGCTGGGCCCCTCCGACACAATGAGCAGTTCTTC. Protein sequence: CASSPLAGPLRHNEQFF.

This clonotype was seen a handful of times. This chain joins TRBV12-3 or TRBV12-4 and TRBJ2-1; 10 bases fit TRBD2. The CDR3 contains 18 residues. V shed 0 bases, J shed 6 bases, and the junction held 11 bases outside the gene matches. For the CDR3, the DNA is TGTGCCAGCAGTTTAGCGTCGGGTGGAGCGGGAGGGTTCAATGAGCAGTTCTTC. Translating gives CASSLASGGAGGFNEQFF.

The V call is TRBV7-8, the J call TRBJ1-1, with 7 bases identical to TRBD1. The CDR3 is 18 amino acids. Germline V lookup: CDR1 SGHVS, CDR2 FQNEAQ. V lost 7 bases and J lost 0; bases outside the gene matches: 17. DNA of the CDR3: TGTGCCAGCACCCTATTTAATACAGGGGTATGGGTGAACACTGAAGCTTTCTTT. It translates to CASTLFNTGVWVNTEAFF.

The chain couples TRBV4-1 to TRBJ2-7; D may be TRBD2 (6 bases). This CDR3 has 16 residues. Trimming stripped 1 base from V and 0 bases from J, with 13 bases between. Germline values: CDR1 MGHRA, CDR2 YSYEKL. CDR3 sequence (DNA): TGCGCCAGCAGCCAAGGTTGGGGACTGGCCTCCTACGAGCAGTACTTC. It yields the protein CASSQGWGLASYEQYF.

The J gene is TRBJ2-1, the V gene TRBV7-9; D may match TRBD1 or TRBD2 (6 bases each). The CDR3 has 14 residues. Trimming took 1 base from V and 7 from J, leaving 11 bases between them. Germline-derived CDR1 and CDR2 are SEHNR and FQNEAQ (reference sequence). The CDR3 nucleotides are TGTGCCAGCAGCTTAGATGGGGGGCAAAATGAGCAGTTCTTC. This encodes CASSLDGGQNEQFF. Full variable domain (missing parts from reference TRBV7-9 and TRBJ2-1): DTGVSQNPRHKITKRGQNVTFRCDPISEHNRLYWYRQTLGQGPEFLTYFQNEAQLEKSRLLSDRFSAERPKGSFSTLEIQRTEQGDSAMYLCASSLDGGQNEQFFGPGTRLTVL.

This rearrangement joins TRBV20-1 to TRBJ2-1; D remains ambiguous. Trimming shortened V by 0 bases and J by 14 bases, and 20 bases separated the two germline ends. Germline V gene lookup returns CDR1 DFQATT and CDR2 SNEGSKA (reference sequence). CDR3 length: 14 amino acids. As DNA, the CDR3 is TGCAGTGCTAGAGATTGGAACGGCGTTTCGGCAGAGTTCTTC. This gives the protein CSARDWNGVSAEFF.

The CDR3 loop reads CASRVTGEETQYF. The CDR3 nucleotides read TGTGCCAGTAGGGTGACGGGCGAAGAGACCCAGTACTTC. The genes are TRBV19 and TRBJ2-5; D unclear. V gave up 6 bases and J gave up 3 bases, with 11 bases separating them. The CDR3 length is 13 residues. Germline V gene sequence: CDR1 LNHDA, CDR2 SQIVND (reference sequence).

CDR3 nucleotide sequence: TGTGCCAGCAGCTTCACAGGGGATGATGAAGCTTTCTTT. This encodes CASSFTGDDEAFF. The gene calls are TRBV7-9 and TRBJ1-1; 7 nucleotides line up with TRBD1. The CDR3 runs to 13 residues. V was pared by 3 bases and J by 7 bases, with 5 bases of the junction left unmatched. Germline V CDR1 and CDR2: SEHNR, FQNEAQ (reference sequence).

This sequence joins TRBV6-2 or TRBV6-3 and TRBJ2-5, with D possibly TRBD2 on 6 matching bases. CDR3 length equals 16 residues. V was clipped by 2 bases and J by 5 bases, with 18 bases between them. Germline loops: CDR1 MNHEY, CDR2 SVGEGT. CDR3 sequence reads: CASSYLTDPEGETQYF. The DNA for the CDR3 is TGTGCCAGCAGTTACCTGACCGACCCGGAGGGGGAGACCCAGTACTTC.